The T cell receptor (beta chain) under discussion was sequenced for a study of control samples from healthy donors and cancer patients. Clones were read by immunoSEQ multiplex PCR, and TCRdb kept only the in-frame ones, dropping some. In the table there are approximately 99,000 clones, roughly four fifths of which are singletons. The V gene lost 1 base and the J gene lost 4 bases, with 11 bases spanning the gap. Germline values: CDR1 LGHNA, CDR2 YSLEER. CDR3 length equals 15 residues. Input material: blood. The chain combines TRBV4-3 with TRBJ2-1; D is undetermined. The TCR comes from a man younger than 35 in good health. The CDR3 coding sequence is TGCGCCAGCAGCCAAGGGCCCAACGGTTACAATGAGCAGTTCTTC. Its protein is CASSQGPNGYNEQFF.